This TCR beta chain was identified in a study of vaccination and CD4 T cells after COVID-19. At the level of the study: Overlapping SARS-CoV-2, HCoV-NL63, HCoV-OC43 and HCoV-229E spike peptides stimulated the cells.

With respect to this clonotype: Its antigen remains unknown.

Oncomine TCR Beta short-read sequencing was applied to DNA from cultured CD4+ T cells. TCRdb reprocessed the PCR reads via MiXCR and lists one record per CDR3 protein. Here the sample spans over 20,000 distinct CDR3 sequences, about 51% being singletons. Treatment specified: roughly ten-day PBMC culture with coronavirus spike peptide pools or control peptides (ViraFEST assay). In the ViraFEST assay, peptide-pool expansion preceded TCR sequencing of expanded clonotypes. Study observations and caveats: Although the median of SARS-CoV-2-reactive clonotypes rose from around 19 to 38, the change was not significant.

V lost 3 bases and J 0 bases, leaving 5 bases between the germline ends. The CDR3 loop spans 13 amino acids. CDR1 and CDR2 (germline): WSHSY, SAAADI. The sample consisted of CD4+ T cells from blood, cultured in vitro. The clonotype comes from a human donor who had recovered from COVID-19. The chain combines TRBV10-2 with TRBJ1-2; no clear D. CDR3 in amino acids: CASSDGPNYGYTF. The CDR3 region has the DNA TGCGCCAGCAGTGATGGGCCTAACTATGGCTACACCTTC.